One and the same sample provided the 13 T cell receptor beta chains below, sequenced in a study of T cells in localized non-small cell lung cancer. Here immunoSEQ multiplex PCR was the method, and the copy in TCRdb shows in-frame clones only, minus some. The sample has tens of thousands of clones, around 83% seen once. The specimen comprised PBMCs, sampled before any cancer treatment. All receptors come from a man aged 35-69 years with stage II lung adenocarcinoma.

The genes are TRBV19 and TRBJ2-5, with TRBD1 identical over 8 bases. V lost 5 bases, J lost 4 bases, and 3 bases stayed unmatched. The CDR3 is made up of 13 amino acids. CDR1 and CDR2 (germline): LNHDA, SQIVND (reference sequence). The DNA of the CDR3 is TGTGCCAGTAGTCCGACAGGGGCAGAGACCCAGTACTTC. Translated, it gives CASSPTGAETQYF.

This clone was detected once. V gene TRBV7-2 combines with J gene TRBJ2-1; D is unclear. CDR1 and CDR2 (germline): SGHTA, FQGNSA. Trimming shortened V by 2 bases and J by 6 bases, and 8 bases separated the two germline ends. This CDR3 region has 13 residues. The CDR3 DNA reads as TGTGCCAGCAGCTTATTCCATGGCAATGAGCAGTTCTTC. It codes for CASSLFHGNEQFF.

The rearrangement joins TRBV2 to TRBJ1-1, with a possible D match to TRBD1 (5 bases). The CDR3 runs to 12 residues. The V end lost 5 bases, the J end lost 4 bases, and 8 bases lay between the germline ends. Germline CDR1 and CDR2: SNHLY and FYNNEI. CDR3 sequence reads: CASSKDSTEAFF. CDR3 DNA: TGTGCCAGCAGTAAAGACAGCACTGAAGCTTTCTTT.

The CDR3: CASSVAGSGTQYF. The CDR3 region has the DNA TGTGCCAGCAGCGTAGCGGGGAGCGGGACCCAGTACTTC. The chain uses TRBV9 and TRBJ2-5, with TRBD2 as a possible D gene (5 bases). Per the germline V gene, CDR1 is SGDLS and CDR2 is YYNGEE. Trimming removed 0 bases from V and 7 bases from J, with 10 bases in between. CDR3 length equals 13 residues.

This chain joins TRBV5-1 and TRBJ2-1, with a possible D match to TRBD2 (6 bases). Germline CDR1 SGHRS, CDR2 YFSETQ. V lost 4 bases and J 1 base, leaving 9 bases between the germline ends. This CDR3 spans 14 amino acids. In DNA form, the CDR3 reads TGCGCCAGCAGCCCGGCGGGGTCCTACAATGAGCAGTTCTTC. This codes for CASSPAGSYNEQFF.

V and J are TRBV5-6 and TRBJ2-7, with 9 bases matching TRBD2. This CDR3 contains 15 residues. Germline values: CDR1 SGHDT, CDR2 YYEEEE. V lost 4 bases to trimming and J lost 3 bases; unmatched junction nucleotides: 8. In DNA form, the CDR3 reads TGTGCCAGCAGCCCCTTAGCGGGAGCGATCTACGAGCAGTACTTC. Translated: CASSPLAGAIYEQYF.

This chain joins TRBV7-9 and TRBJ2-3; TRBD2 might be the D (5 bases). V lost 7 bases and J lost 3, with 17 bases in between. Germline values: CDR1 SEHNR, CDR2 FQNEAQ (reference sequence). The CDR3 length is 15 residues. CDR3 bases: TGTGCCAGCACCCTGGGCGTGGGGAGTACAGATACGCAGTATTTT. Its protein is CASTLGVGSTDTQYF. The whole variable domain, filled in from reference TRBV7-9 and TRBJ2-3, reads DTGVSQNPRHKITKRGQNVTFRCDPISEHNRLYWYRQTLGQGPEFLTYFQNEAQLEKSRLLSDRFSAERPKGSFSTLEIQRTEQGDSAMYLCASTLGVGSTDTQYFGPGTRLTVL.

The chain uses TRBV5-1 and TRBJ2-5; D might be TRBD1 (5 bases). Germline CDR1 and CDR2: SGHRS and YFSETQ. Trimming took 5 bases from V and 0 from J, leaving 11 bases between them. The CDR3 totals 14 residues. Here the CDR3 DNA reads TGCGCCAGCAGGCAGGGTATGGACCAAGAGACCCAGTACTTC. Translated, it gives CASRQGMDQETQYF.

This clone appeared a few times. The rearrangement uses TRBV27 and TRBJ2-2; D perhaps matches TRBD1 (6 bases). The CDR3 length is 15 residues. Germline CDR1 reads MNHEY; CDR2 reads SMNVEV (reference sequence). Trimming removed 1 base at V and 5 bases at J, with 11 bases between. This chain's CDR3 is CASSLWSRGTGELFF. The CDR3 coding sequence is TGTGCCAGCAGTTTATGGTCGAGGGGGACCGGGGAGCTGTTTTTT.

The chain recombines TRBV28 with TRBJ2-2; D might be TRBD1 (7 bases). CDR3 length: 13 residues. CDR1 is MDHEN and CDR2 is SYDVKM in the germline V gene. Trimming took 6 bases from V and 7 from J, leaving 12 bases between them. The DNA of the CDR3 is TGTGCCAGCAGGGCAGGGGGGAACGGGGAGCTGTTTTTT. Amino acid sequence: CASRAGGNGELFF.

A few counts support this clone. The chain links TRBV4-3 to TRBJ1-1; TRBD1 is a possible D gene (5 bases). Per germline, CDR1 LGHNA and CDR2 YSLEER. V was pared by 4 bases and J by 0 bases, with 15 bases between. This CDR3 comprises 16 residues. CDR3 loop: CASSPSPAGLNTEAFF. Here the CDR3 DNA reads TGCGCCAGCAGCCCGAGTCCGGCAGGGCTGAACACTGAAGCTTTCTTT.

As for this clone: The germline gene is not matched at one end of the junction; a read error may be the cause. V usage is TRBV7-2 and J usage is TRBJ2-5; TRBD1 might be the D (6 bases). The CDR3 sequence is 12 residues long. CDR1 and CDR2 from the germline V gene are SGHTA and FQGNSA. The DNA of the CDR3 is TGTGCCAGCAGTTTAAGGCGGCAGGGGCCTAACTTC. Translating it yields CASSLRRQGPNF. The entire variable domain, with the rest obtained from reference TRBV7-2 and TRBJ2-5, is as follows: GAGVSQSPSNKVTEKGKDVELRCDPISGHTALYWYRQSLGQGLEFLIYFQGNSAPDKSGLPSDRFSAERTGGSVSTLTIQRTQQEDSAVYLCASSLRRQGPNFGPGTRLLVL.

The genes are TRBV7-6 and TRBJ2-5, with 8 bases lining up with TRBD1. The CDR3 spans 17 residues. Germline CDR1 and CDR2: SGHVS and FNYEAQ. The junction had 18 bases not matched to a gene; V was cut back by 5 bases and J by 7 bases. CDR3 bases: TGTGCCAGCAGCCCACAATCAGGGACAGGCCTGAGAGGGACCCAGTACTTC. Amino acid sequence: CASSPQSGTGLRGTQYF.